The 18 T cell receptor beta chains below all came from one sample that was sequenced in a study of cytomegalovirus exposure and HLA in healthy donors. Primers for the PCR totalled 60 Vbeta and 13 Jbeta. Sequenced by immunoSEQ multiplex PCR; TCRdb stores in-frame clones only, minus some. Altogether roughly 120,000 clones are present, 75% to 80% being singletons, with the ten largest covering roughly 1.2%. The sample was PBMCs. The receptors shown here come from a woman aged 25 to 39 in good health and CMV-seronegative.

The chain joins TRBV2 to TRBJ2-3; TRBD2 aligns across 7 bases. The CDR3 covers 15 residues. CDR1 SNHLY and CDR2 FYNNEI come from the germline V gene. The J segment lost 1 base and the V segment lost 7 bases, leaving 8 bases of the junction unmatched. The CDR3 DNA sequence: TGTGCCAGCATTGGCCAGCGGGGAGGCACAGATACGCAGTATTTT. Translation: CASIGQRGGTDTQYF.

The V call is TRBV28, the J call TRBJ1-4; 10 bases fit TRBD1. Germline-derived CDR1 and CDR2 are MDHEN and SYDVKM. The length of the CDR3 is 15 residues. Germline trimming cut 5 bases from V and 8 bases from J; bases unmatched to any gene: 8. The CDR3 reads CASSPTTGGYEKLFF. The DNA for the CDR3 is TGTGCCAGCAGTCCTACGACAGGGGGCTACGAAAAACTGTTTTTT.

This clone was counted once. The V gene is TRBV9, the J gene TRBJ1-6; 9 bases are shared with TRBD1. The CDR3 totals 13 residues. V shed 2 bases, J shed 10 bases, and the junction held 1 base outside the gene matches. Germline values: CDR1 SGDLS, CDR2 YYNGEE. The CDR3 here is CASSVGQGSPLHF. CDR3 DNA: TGTGCCAGCAGCGTGGGACAGGGCTCACCCCTCCACTTT.

The rearrangement links TRBV28 to TRBJ2-3; 8 positions match TRBD2. The V and J ends lost 0 bases and 1 base, in that order; junction bases with no gene match: 0. Germline CDR1 is MDHEN and CDR2 is SYDVKM. The CDR3 is 15 residues long. CDR3 amino acids: CASSLWRGGTDTQYF. CDR3 nucleotides: TGTGCCAGCAGTTTATGGCGGGGGGGCACAGATACGCAGTATTTT.

This chain joins TRBV4-2 and TRBJ2-3; TRBD2 matches at 10 bases. CDR1 LGHNA and CDR2 YNFKEQ come from the germline V gene. Unmatched junction bases numbered 8, after V lost 3 bases and J lost 5 bases. CDR3 length: 16 amino acids. Here the CDR3 DNA reads TGTGCCAGCAGCCAGGCCCTAGCGGGGGTTCTAGATACGCAGTATTTT. This encodes CASSQALAGVLDTQYF.

The genes are TRBV4-1 and TRBJ2-5; TRBD2 matches 8 bases. The CDR3 contains 14 residues. Per the germline V gene, CDR1 is MGHRA and CDR2 is YSYEKL. Trimming cost V 3 bases and J 2 bases; bases outside gene matches: 2. CDR3: CASSHAGGQETQYF. The CDR3 region has the DNA TGCGCCAGCAGCCACGCGGGGGGTCAAGAGACCCAGTACTTC.

The chain joins TRBV11-3 to TRBJ2-1; D not resolved. This CDR3 has 12 amino acids. Trimming removed 3 bases from V and 10 bases from J, with 10 bases in between. CDR1 and CDR2 from the germline V gene are SGHNT and YENEEA. The CDR3 protein is CASSFSPSEQFF. For the CDR3, the DNA is TGTGCCAGCAGCTTTTCCCCAAGCGAGCAGTTCTTC.

The chain recombines TRBV7-9 with TRBJ1-1; weak D call: TRBD1 (6 bases). The CDR3 loop spans 15 amino acids. Germline CDR1 and CDR2: SEHNR and FQNEAQ (reference sequence). V was pared by 5 bases and J by 6 bases, with 19 bases between. The CDR3 loop reads CASSRKNRDNAEAFF. CDR3 sequence (DNA): TGTGCCAGCAGCCGGAAGAACCGGGACAACGCTGAAGCTTTCTTT.

The rearrangement joins TRBV9 to TRBJ1-2; 9 bases are shared with TRBD1. In germline, CDR1 is SGDLS, CDR2 YYNGEE. The CDR3 totals 15 residues. Trimming at V came to 4 bases and at J to 4 bases, leaving 8 bases not matched to a gene. The CDR3 DNA is TGTGCCAGCAGCCCCACCGGGACAGGGAGCTATGGCTACACCTTC. This gives the protein CASSPTGTGSYGYTF.

This clone was seen just once. V and J are TRBV13 and TRBJ2-3; possible D gene TRBD1, 6 bases. Between the trimmed V and J ends, which lost 1 base and 10 bases, there was a span of 9 bases. CDR1 and CDR2 (germline): PRHDT, FYEKMQ (reference sequence). The CDR3 contains 12 residues. The CDR3 DNA reads as TGTGCCAGCAGCTTAGAAGGGACATCGCAGTATTTT. Its protein product is CASSLEGTSQYF.

This clone was seen once. V gene TRBV18 combines with J gene TRBJ2-5; TRBD2 matches at 7 bases. The V segment lost 2 bases and the J segment 2 bases; nucleotides outside the gene matches: 5. Germline-derived CDR1 and CDR2 are KGHSH and LQKENI. The CDR3 has 15 residues. CDR3 coding DNA: TGTGCCAGCTCACCAGTGGCGGGGGTTCAAGAGACCCAGTACTTC. Translating it yields CASSPVAGVQETQYF.

The sample holds one count of this clone. The rearrangement joins TRBV9 to TRBJ2-5, with 9 bases fitting TRBD1. The junction had 5 bases not matched to a gene; V was cut back by 0 bases and J by 5 bases. This CDR3 is built from 15 residues. Germline values: CDR1 SGDLS, CDR2 YYNGEE. This chain's CDR3 is CASSVGQGGTETQYF. The CDR3 nucleotides read TGTGCCAGCAGCGTAGGACAGGGGGGGACGGAGACCCAGTACTTC.

The chain recombines TRBV30 with TRBJ2-7; 12 bases are shared with TRBD2. The V gene end was trimmed by 5 bases and the J gene end by 5 bases; junction bases not matched to a gene: 19. Germline V lookup: CDR1 GTSNPN, CDR2 SVGIG (reference sequence). The CDR3 spans 18 residues. CDR3 DNA: TGTGCCTGGTCCCTCAGGGGGCTAGCGGGAGGGGCCGGGAACGAGCAGTACTTC. It codes for CAWSLRGLAGGAGNEQYF.

The CDR3 spells CASSQVGGTGNYEQYF. For the CDR3, the DNA is TGTGCCAGCAGCCAAGTTGGTGGGACAGGGAACTACGAGCAGTACTTC. The rearrangement joins TRBV4-2 to TRBJ2-7; 9 nucleotides agree with TRBD1. This CDR3 has 16 amino acids. V lost 1 base to trimming and J lost 3 bases; unmatched junction nucleotides: 7. Germline loops: CDR1 LGHNA, CDR2 YNFKEQ.

V usage is TRBV4-3 and J usage is TRBJ2-7; tentatively, D is TRBD2 (6 bases). Germline V gene lookup returns CDR1 LGHNA and CDR2 YSLEER. Trimming took 1 base from V and 1 from J, leaving 14 bases between them. The CDR3 length is 16 residues. CDR3 DNA sequence: TGCGCCAGCAGCCAAGGCCGGGACTCAGGTTCCTACGAGCAGTACTTC. Protein product: CASSQGRDSGSYEQYF.

The chain has TRBV2 and TRBJ2-1, with 8 bases that match TRBD2. The CDR3 is 14 amino acids. After removal of 10 bases from V and 9 bases from J, the junction contained 14 bases not matched to a gene. Germline V gene sequence: CDR1 SNHLY, CDR2 FYNNEI. The DNA of the CDR3 is TGTGCCATCAAGCGGGGGCTAGCGGCCCTTGAGCAGTTCTTC. As protein: CAIKRGLAALEQFF.

The chain has TRBV19 and TRBJ1-1; TRBD1 might be the D (6 bases). Germline CDR1 reads LNHDA; CDR2 reads SQIVND (reference sequence). The CDR3 is 12 amino acids. V lost 4 bases, J lost 10 bases, and 13 bases lay in between. The CDR3 region is CASSTKGVAAFF. CDR3 coding DNA: TGTGCCAGTAGTACCAAGGGGGTTGCAGCTTTCTTT.

This rearrangement joins TRBV28 to TRBJ1-4; 7 bases are a match to TRBD1. The CDR3 consists of 13 residues. After removal of 3 bases from V and 13 bases from J, the junction contained 8 bases not matched to a gene. From germline, CDR1 is MDHEN and CDR2 SYDVKM. The CDR3 nucleotides are TGTGCCAGCAGTTTTAAGGGGGCGCGAGGACTGTTTTTT. Amino acids: CASSFKGARGLFF.